These 8 T cell receptor beta chains originate from one sample sequenced in a study of blood T cells in healthy people across ages. Then a second PCR, running about 7 to 11 cycles, was carried out with a sample-barcoded 5' primer and a J-beta primer mix. Each CDR3 protein is one row after TCRdb ran MiXCR on the 5' RACE reads. The sample shows about 900,000 distinct CDR3 sequences, 60% to 80% of them seen only once. Sequenced material: blood. Receptors originate from a man younger than 45 in good health.

The chain combines TRBV5-4 with TRBJ2-6, with a tentative D call TRBD2 (6 bases). CDR1 and CDR2 from the germline V gene are SGHNT and YYREEE (reference sequence). V lost 0 bases and J lost 0, with 16 bases in between. The CDR3 consists of 19 residues. CDR3 nucleotides: TGTGCCAGCAGCTTGGGAGGGCCTAGCGAGACCTCTGGGGCCAACGTCCTGACTTTC. Translating gives CASSLGGPSETSGANVLTF.

The rearrangement uses TRBV19 and TRBJ1-2; D may be TRBD1 (6 bases). The CDR3 runs 12 residues. The germline V gene encodes CDR1 LNHDA and CDR2 SQIVND (reference sequence). V lost 10 bases and J 9 bases, leaving 18 bases between the germline ends. CDR3 sequence reads: CATQVAGASYTF. CDR3 bases: TGTGCCACCCAGGTGGCGGGGGCGAGCTACACCTTC.

This chain uses TRBV5-1 with TRBJ2-1; possible D gene TRBD2, 6 bases. The CDR3 totals 17 residues. Per germline, CDR1 SGHRS and CDR2 YFSETQ. V lost 3 bases and J lost 1, with 17 bases in between. The CDR3 DNA sequence: TGCGCCAGCAGCTACTTTAGCGGTGATCGTTCCTACAATGAGCAGTTCTTC. This gives the protein CASSYFSGDRSYNEQFF.

V is TRBV7-2 and J is TRBJ2-7; TRBD1 might be the D (5 bases). Germline CDR1 SGHTA, CDR2 FQGNSA. CDR3 size: 15 residues. Trimming took 1 base from V and 2 from J, leaving 12 bases between them. The DNA of the CDR3 is TGTGCCAGCAGCTTAGAGCACAGGACGGCCTACGAGCAGTACTTC. It is translated as CASSLEHRTAYEQYF.

The V and J genes are TRBV7-3 and TRBJ2-4, with unresolved D. The germline V gene has CDR1 SGHTA and CDR2 FQGTGA. The CDR3 is 17 amino acids. Trimming removed 5 bases from V and 2 bases from J, with 19 bases in between. CDR3 protein: CASSPYAELYTKNIQYF. The CDR3 nucleotides read TGTGCCAGCAGCCCCTATGCAGAGTTATATACCAAAAACATTCAGTACTTC. Drawing the rest from reference TRBV7-3 and TRBJ2-4, the complete variable domain is GAGVSQTPSNKVTEKGKYVELRCDPISGHTALYWYRQSLGQGPEFLIYFQGTGAADDSGLPNDRFFAVRPEGSVSTLKIQRTERGDSAVYLCASSPYAELYTKNIQYFGAGTRLSVL.

The chain couples TRBV5-4 to TRBJ2-7, with D tentatively TRBD2 (5 bases). Trimming removed 0 bases at V and 4 bases at J, with 14 bases between. The germline CDR1 and CDR2 sequences are SGHNT and YYREEE (reference sequence). The CDR3 has 15 amino acids. The CDR3 loop is CASSLAGSRAYEQYF. CDR3 DNA sequence: TGTGCCAGCAGCTTGGCCGGCTCGAGGGCTTACGAGCAGTACTTC.

Here the CDR3 DNA reads TGTGCCAGCAGTGTTAGCGGGGGGGAGCCCTACAATGAGCAGTTCTTC. Protein sequence: CASSVSGGEPYNEQFF. The chain links TRBV6-4 to TRBJ2-1; 11 bases map to TRBD2. CDR1 and CDR2 from the germline V gene are MRHNA and SNTAGT. Trimming removed 4 bases from V and 2 bases from J; junction bases left unmatched: 4. This CDR3 region has 16 residues.

This clonotype was counted between two and nine times. V gene TRBV29-1 combines with J gene TRBJ2-7, with D tentatively TRBD2 (5 bases). The J call is doubtful: the DNA matches TRBJ2-5 better. This CDR3 spans 13 amino acids. Germline V gives CDR1 SQVTM, CDR2 ANQGSEA. CDR3 DNA sequence: TGCAGCGTTGAAAAAGTAGCGCCAGAGACCCAGTACTTC. As protein: CSVEKVAPETQYF.